The rows below give T cell receptor beta chains drawn from one sample of a study of T cells in Graves' hyperthyroidism and ophthalmopathy. TCRdb processed the multiplex PCR reads anew with MiXCR; each CDR3 protein has one entry. This table holds around 800,000 distinct CDR3 sequences, approximately 40% found once. Sequenced material: blood. These receptor sequences come from a man aged 18-30 years with Graves' hyperthyroidism. CDR3s include the opening cysteine and the closing phenylalanine or tryptophan. Fields, in order: V gene, D gene, J gene, clone size, CDR3 length, CDR3 DNA, CDR3 protein. The D gene is left open where the match is weak. Size values are once, few and many counts, or a class for expanded clones, and some rows have none.

TRBV29-1	TRBD1	TRBJ1-3	NA	16	TGCAGCGTTGAATGGGACAGGGTGAACTATGGAAACACCATATATTTT	CSVEWDRVNYGNTIYF
TRBV12-5	NA	TRBJ2-2	once	14	TGTGCTAGTGGTCTCGGACTTCCCACCGGGGAGCTGTTTTTT	CASGLGLPTGELFF
TRBV20-1	NA	TRBJ1-4	many	14	TGCAGTGCTAGGGCATCAGCAACTAATGAAAAACTGTTTTTT	CSARASATNEKLFF
TRBV20-1	NA	TRBJ2-5	many	12	TGCAGTGCCCTGGGACCTGTGGAGACCCAGTACTTC	CSALGPVETQYF
TRBV19	NA	TRBJ2-2	NA	15	TGTGCCAGTAAGGGTCTGGGCAGCCTCACCGGGGAGCTGTTTTTT	CASKGLGSLTGELFF
TRBV7-8	NA	TRBJ1-4	few	14	TGTGCCAGCAGCTCGGACAGCCATAATGAAAAACTGTTTTTT	CASSSDSHNEKLFF
TRBV12-3/TRBV12-4	NA	TRBJ1-4	NA	14	TGTGCCAGCAGTTTGGACAGCTTCAATGAAAAACTGTTTTTT	CASSLDSFNEKLFF
TRBV7-2	NA	TRBJ2-7	few	15	TGTGCCAGCTCCAAGGGGAACGGGCACCCCTACGAGCAGTACTTC	CASSKGNGHPYEQYF
TRBV7-2	TRBD1	TRBJ1-2	many	15	TGTGCCAGCAGCCAGGAGGGCAGGGGGAGATATGGCTACACCTTC	CASSQEGRGRYGYTF
TRBV7-9	NA	TRBJ2-5	many	13	TGTGCCAGCAGCAAAGAGGGGGGAGAGACCCAGTACTTC	CASSKEGGETQYF
TRBV7-2	NA	TRBJ2-2	NA	15	TGTGCCAGCAGCAGTCTCCGGGGGGCGGCCGGGGAGCTGTTTTTT	CASSSLRGAAGELFF
TRBV2	NA	TRBJ1-4	NA	14	TGTGCCAGCAGTTTCGCGGCGGGGGACGGAAAACTGTTTTTT	CASSFAAGDGKLFF
TRBV15	NA	TRBJ1-1	once	15	TGTGCCACCAGCAGCCAAGAACCTTGGAACACTGAAGCTTTCTTT	CATSSQEPWNTEAFF
TRBV25-1	NA	TRBJ1-1	NA	12	TGTGCCAGCGATCTCCATGGCACTGAAGCTTTCTTT	CASDLHGTEAFF
TRBV14	TRBD2	TRBJ2-7	few	16	TGTGCCAGCAGCCAAAGCCCTGAACTAGCGTCCTACGAGCAGTACTTC	CASSQSPELASYEQYF
TRBV29-1	TRBD1	TRBJ2-7	many	14	TGCAGCGTTGAAGGGACAGGTGGTAAAGAGGAGCAGTACTTC	CSVEGTGGKEEQYF
TRBV11-2	TRBD1	TRBJ1-5	NA	16	TGTGCCAGCAGCTCGAAAAGGACAGGGGGCAATCAGCTCCAGCATTTT	CASSSKRTGGNQLQHF
TRBV29-1	TRBD1	TRBJ2-7	NA	14	TGCAGCTTAGGCGGGACAGGGGACTCCTACGAGCAGTACTTC	CSLGGTGDSYEQYF
TRBV29-1	NA	TRBJ1-6	NA	11	TGCAGCCCCGGGGGCAATTCACCCCTCCACTTT	CSPGGNSPLHF
TRBV6-5	NA	TRBJ1-5	many	12	TGTGCCAGCACCGACGGTTATCAGCCCCAGCATTTT	CASTDGYQPQHF